The entry below describes one TCR beta chain. Here immunoSEQ multiplex PCR was the method, and the copy in TCRdb shows in-frame clones only, minus some. The table records 200,000 to 250,000 clones, over 80% of them present only once. The germline CDR1 and CDR2 sequences are ENHRY and SYGVKD. There are 15 residues in the CDR3. Losses at the gene ends were 3 bases for V and 5 bases for J; bases not matched to a gene: 6. The data are from a study of blood T cell repertoires in COVID-19. In the study overall: Acute-phase and convalescent COVID-19 samples originated in the United States, Italy and Spain.

The source material was PBMCs or T cells enriched from blood (not recorded which). This sequence was found in a young woman who had recovered from COVID-19. The chain has TRBV10-3 and TRBJ2-2; 7 bases fit TRBD1. The CDR3 DNA reads as TGTGCCATCAGTGAACAGGGGCCGTCGACCGGGGAGCTGTTTTTT. This encodes CAISEQGPSTGELFF.